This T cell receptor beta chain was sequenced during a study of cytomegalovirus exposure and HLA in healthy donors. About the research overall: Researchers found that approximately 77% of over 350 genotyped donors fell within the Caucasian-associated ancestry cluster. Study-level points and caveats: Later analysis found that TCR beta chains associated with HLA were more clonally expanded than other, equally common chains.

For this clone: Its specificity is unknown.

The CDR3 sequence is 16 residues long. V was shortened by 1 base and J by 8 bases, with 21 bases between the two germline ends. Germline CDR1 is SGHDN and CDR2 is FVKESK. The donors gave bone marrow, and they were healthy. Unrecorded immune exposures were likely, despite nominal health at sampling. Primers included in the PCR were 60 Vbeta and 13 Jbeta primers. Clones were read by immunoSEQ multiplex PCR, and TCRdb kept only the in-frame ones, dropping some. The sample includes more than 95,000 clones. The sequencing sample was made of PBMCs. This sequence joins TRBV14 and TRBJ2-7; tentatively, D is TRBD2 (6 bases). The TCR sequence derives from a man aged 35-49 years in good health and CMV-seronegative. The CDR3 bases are TGTGCCAGCAGCCAAGGAGGGCGAACTAGCTTCGGGCAGCAGTACTTC. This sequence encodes CASSQGGRTSFGQQYF. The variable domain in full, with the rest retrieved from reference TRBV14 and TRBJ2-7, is EAGVTQFPSHSVIEKGQTVTLRCDPISGHDNLYWYRRVMGKEIKFLLHFVKESKQDESGMPNNRFLAERTGGTYSTLKVQPAELEDSGVYFCASSQGGRTSFGQQYFGPGTRLTVT.